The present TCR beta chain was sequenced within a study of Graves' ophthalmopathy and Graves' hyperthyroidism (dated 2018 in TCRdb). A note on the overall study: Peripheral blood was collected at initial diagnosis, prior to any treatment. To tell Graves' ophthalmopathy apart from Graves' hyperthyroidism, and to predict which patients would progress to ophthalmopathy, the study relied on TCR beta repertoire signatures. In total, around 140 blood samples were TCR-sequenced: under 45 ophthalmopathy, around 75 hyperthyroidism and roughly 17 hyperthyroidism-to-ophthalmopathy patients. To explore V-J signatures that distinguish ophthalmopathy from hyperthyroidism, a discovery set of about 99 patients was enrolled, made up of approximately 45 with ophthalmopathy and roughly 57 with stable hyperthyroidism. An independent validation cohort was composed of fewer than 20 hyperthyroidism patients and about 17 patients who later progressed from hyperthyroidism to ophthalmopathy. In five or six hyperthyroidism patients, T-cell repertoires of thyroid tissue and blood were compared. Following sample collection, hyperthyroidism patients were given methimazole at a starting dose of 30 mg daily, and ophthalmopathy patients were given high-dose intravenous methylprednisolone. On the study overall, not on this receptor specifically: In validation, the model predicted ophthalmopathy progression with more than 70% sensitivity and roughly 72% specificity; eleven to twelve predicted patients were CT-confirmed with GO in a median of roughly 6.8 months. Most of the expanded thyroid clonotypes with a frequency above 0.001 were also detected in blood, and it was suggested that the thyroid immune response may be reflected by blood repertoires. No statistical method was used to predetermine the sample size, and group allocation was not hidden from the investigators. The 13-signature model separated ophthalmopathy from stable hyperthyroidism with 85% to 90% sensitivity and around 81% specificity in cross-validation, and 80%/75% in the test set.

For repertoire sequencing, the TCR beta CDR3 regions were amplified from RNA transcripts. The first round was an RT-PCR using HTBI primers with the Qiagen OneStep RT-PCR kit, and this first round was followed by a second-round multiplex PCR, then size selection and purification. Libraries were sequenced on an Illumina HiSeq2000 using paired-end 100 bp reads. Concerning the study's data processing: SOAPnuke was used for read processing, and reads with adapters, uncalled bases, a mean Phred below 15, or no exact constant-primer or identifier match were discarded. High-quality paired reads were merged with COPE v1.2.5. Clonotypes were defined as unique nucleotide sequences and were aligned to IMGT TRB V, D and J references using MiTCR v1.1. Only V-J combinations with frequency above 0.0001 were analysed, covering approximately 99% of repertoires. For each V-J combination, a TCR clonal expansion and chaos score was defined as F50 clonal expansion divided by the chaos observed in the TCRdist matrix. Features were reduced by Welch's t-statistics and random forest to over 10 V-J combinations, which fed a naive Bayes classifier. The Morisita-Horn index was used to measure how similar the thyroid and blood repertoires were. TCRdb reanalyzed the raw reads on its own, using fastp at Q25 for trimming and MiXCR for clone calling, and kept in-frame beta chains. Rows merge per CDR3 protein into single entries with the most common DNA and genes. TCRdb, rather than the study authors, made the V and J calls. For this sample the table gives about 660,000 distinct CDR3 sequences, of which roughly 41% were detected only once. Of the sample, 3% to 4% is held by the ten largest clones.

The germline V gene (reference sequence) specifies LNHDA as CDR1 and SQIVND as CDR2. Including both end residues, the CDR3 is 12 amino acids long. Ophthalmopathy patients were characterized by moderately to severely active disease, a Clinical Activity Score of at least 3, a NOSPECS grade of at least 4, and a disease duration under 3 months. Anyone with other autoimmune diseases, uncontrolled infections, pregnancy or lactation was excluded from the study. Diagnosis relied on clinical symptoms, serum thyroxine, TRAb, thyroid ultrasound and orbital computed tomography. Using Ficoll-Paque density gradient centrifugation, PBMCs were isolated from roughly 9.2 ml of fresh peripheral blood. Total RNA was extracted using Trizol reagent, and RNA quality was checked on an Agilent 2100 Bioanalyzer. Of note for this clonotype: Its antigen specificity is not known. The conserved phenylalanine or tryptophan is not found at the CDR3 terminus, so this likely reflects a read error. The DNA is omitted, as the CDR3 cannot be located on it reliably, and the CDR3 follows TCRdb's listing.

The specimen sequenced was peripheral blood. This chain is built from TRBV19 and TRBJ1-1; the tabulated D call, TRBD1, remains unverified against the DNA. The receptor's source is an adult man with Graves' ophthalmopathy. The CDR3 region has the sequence CASSIWPGGRIY.